These T cell receptor beta chains were read from a single sample in a study of blood T cell repertoires in COVID-19. The protocol was immunoSEQ multiplex PCR, while the TCRdb copy is restricted to in-frame clones and leaves out a portion. The repertoire holds about 90,000 clones, with 60% to 85% as singletons. The material sequenced was peripheral blood. Receptors were obtained from a man in his 70s with acute or convalescent COVID-19. Both conserved end residues are part of each CDR3.

v_call cdr3_aa
TRBV5-1 CASSLMGGSGTGELFF
TRBV27 CASSAGGTEAFF
TRBV4-1 CASSQSADTRNSPLHF
TRBV19 CASSIGHSTYNEQFF
TRBV27 CASSFGYRDGYTF
TRBV2 CASSDPSAGGALRSGETQYF
TRBV21-1 CASSKGTSGGGKDNEQFF
TRBV29-1 CSVELAAGTDTQYF
TRBV5-1 CASSLHQGEQYF
TRBV28 CASSPGQPGNTIYF
TRBV4-2 CAVSSGAGLNTEAFF
TRBV19 CASSEELRGYTTPQHF
TRBV6-1 CASSDRIAEQYF
TRBV6-5 CASRPYSGLSYEQYF
TRBV2 CASSEYGTDGYTF
TRBV7-6 CASSPSLRRDGGQFF
TRBV5-1 CASHPGGATNEKLFF
TRBV7-3 CASSSVGSTDTQYF
TRBV5-1 CASSWDTHSGNTIYF
TRBV28 CASSFPSVSGSTDTQYF